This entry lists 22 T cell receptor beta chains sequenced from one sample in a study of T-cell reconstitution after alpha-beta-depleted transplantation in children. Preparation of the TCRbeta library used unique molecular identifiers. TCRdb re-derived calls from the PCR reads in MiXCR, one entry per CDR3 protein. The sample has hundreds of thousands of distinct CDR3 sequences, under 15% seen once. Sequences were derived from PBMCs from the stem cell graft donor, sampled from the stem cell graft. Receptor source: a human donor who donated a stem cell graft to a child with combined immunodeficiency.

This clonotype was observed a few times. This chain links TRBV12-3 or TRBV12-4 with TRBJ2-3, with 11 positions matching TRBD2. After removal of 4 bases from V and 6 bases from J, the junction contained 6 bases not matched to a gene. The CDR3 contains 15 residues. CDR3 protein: CASSWELAGEDTQYF. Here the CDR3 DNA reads TGTGCCAGCAGTTGGGAACTAGCGGGGGAGGATACGCAGTATTTT.

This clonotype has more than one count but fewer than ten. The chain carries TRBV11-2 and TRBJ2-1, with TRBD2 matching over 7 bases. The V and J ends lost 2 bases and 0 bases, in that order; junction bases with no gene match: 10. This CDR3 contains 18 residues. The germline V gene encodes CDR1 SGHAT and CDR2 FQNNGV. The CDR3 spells CASSLKEDRLASYNEQFF. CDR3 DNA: TGTGCCAGCAGCTTAAAAGAAGACAGACTAGCCTCCTACAATGAGCAGTTCTTC.

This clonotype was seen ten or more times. The CDR3 loop reads CASSLVSGQGGSQYF. CDR3 bases: TGTGCCAGCAGCTTAGTATCGGGACAGGGTGGGTCCCAGTACTTC. The gene calls are TRBV7-8 and TRBJ2-5, with 9 bases fitting TRBD1. Per the germline V gene, CDR1 is SGHVS and CDR2 is FQNEAQ. V gave up 1 base and J gave up 9 bases; unmatched junction bases: 9. The CDR3 extends over 15 amino acids. The full variable domain, completed using reference TRBV7-8 and TRBJ2-5, is GAGVSQSPRYKVAKRGQDVALRCDPISGHVSLFWYQQALGQGPEFLTYFQNEAQLDKSGLPSDRFFAERPEGSVSTLKIQRTQQEDSAVYLCASSLVSGQGGSQYFGPGTRLLVL.

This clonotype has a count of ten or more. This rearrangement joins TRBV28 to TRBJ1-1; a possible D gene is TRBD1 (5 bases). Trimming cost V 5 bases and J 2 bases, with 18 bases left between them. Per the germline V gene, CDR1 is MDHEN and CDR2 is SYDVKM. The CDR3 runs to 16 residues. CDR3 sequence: CASSPNPGTVNTEAFF. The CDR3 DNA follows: TGTGCCAGCAGTCCCAACCCCGGGACGGTTAACACTGAAGCTTTCTTT.

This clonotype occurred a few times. CDR3 in DNA: TGTGCCAGCAGCGCGAGGCATTCACCCCTCCACTTT. Translating gives CASSARHSPLHF. J is TRBJ1-6 and V is TRBV9; D is uncertain. This CDR3 contains 12 residues. Germline V lookup: CDR1 SGDLS, CDR2 YYNGEE. The V end lost 3 bases, the J end lost 8 bases, and 6 bases lay between the germline ends. Supplemented by reference TRBV9 and TRBJ1-6, the full variable domain reads DSGVTQTPKHLITATGQRVTLRCSPRSGDLSVYWYQQSLDQGLQFLIQYYNGEERAKGNILERFSAQQFPDLHSELNLSSLELGDSALYFCASSARHSPLHFGNGTRLTVT.

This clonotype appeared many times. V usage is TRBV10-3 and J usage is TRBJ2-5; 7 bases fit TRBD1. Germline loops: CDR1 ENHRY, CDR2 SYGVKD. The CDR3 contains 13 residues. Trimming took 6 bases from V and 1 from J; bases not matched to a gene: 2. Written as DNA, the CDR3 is TGTGCCATCAGAGGGACAGCCCAAGAGACCCAGTACTTC. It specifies CAIRGTAQETQYF.

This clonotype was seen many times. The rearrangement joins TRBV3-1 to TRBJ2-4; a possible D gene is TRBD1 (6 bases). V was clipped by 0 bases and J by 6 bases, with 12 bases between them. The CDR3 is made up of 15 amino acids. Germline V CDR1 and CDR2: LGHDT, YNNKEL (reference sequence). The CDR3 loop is CASSQDLGRGNIQYF. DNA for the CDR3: TGTGCCAGCAGCCAAGATTTGGGCAGGGGAAACATTCAGTACTTC.

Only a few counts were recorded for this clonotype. CDR3 DNA: TGCAGTGTTACACCTACTAGCGGGAGGGTCCCTTACAATGAGCAGTTCTTC. The encoded protein is CSVTPTSGRVPYNEQFF. The chain combines TRBV20-1 with TRBJ2-1, with 13 bases lining up with TRBD2. CDR1 is DFQATT and CDR2 is SNEGSKA in the germline V gene (reference sequence). The CDR3 is made up of 17 amino acids. Germline trimming cut 7 bases from V and 4 bases from J; bases unmatched to any gene: 13.

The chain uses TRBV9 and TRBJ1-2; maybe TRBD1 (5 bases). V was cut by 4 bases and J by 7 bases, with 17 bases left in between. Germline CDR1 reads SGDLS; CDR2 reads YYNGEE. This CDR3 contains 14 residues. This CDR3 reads CASSTTGGAGGYTF. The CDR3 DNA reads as TGTGCCAGCAGCACTACAGGCGGCGCCGGTGGCTACACCTTC.

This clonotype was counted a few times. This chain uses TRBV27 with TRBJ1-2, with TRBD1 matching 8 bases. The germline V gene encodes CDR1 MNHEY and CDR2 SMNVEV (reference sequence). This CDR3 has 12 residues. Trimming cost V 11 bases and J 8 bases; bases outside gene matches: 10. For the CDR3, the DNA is TGTGCCTCCTGGTCAGGGGGCCTGGGCTACACCTTC. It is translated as CASWSGGLGYTF.

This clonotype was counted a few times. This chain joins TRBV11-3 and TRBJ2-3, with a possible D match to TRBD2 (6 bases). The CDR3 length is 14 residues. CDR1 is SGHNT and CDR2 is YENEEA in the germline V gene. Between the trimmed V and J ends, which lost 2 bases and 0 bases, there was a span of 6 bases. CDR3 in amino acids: CASSLLASTDTQYF. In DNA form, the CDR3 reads TGTGCCAGCAGCTTACTAGCGAGCACAGATACGCAGTATTTT.

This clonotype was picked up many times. CDR3 in DNA: TGTGCCAGCAGCGCTTCCGGGACTAATCACAATGAGCAGTTCTTC. Residues: CASSASGTNHNEQFF. The J gene is TRBJ2-1, the V gene TRBV9; TRBD2 aligns across 7 bases. With 3 bases clipped from V and 5 bases from J, the junction kept 8 bases outside the gene matches. The CDR3 has 15 amino acids. From germline, CDR1 is SGDLS and CDR2 YYNGEE.

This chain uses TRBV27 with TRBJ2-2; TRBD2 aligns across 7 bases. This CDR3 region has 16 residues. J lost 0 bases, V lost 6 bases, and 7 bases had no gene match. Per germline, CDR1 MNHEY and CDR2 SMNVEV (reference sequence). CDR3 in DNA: TGTGCCAGCAGAAGGTCTAGCGGAACGAACACCGGGGAGCTGTTTTTT. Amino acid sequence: CASRRSSGTNTGELFF.

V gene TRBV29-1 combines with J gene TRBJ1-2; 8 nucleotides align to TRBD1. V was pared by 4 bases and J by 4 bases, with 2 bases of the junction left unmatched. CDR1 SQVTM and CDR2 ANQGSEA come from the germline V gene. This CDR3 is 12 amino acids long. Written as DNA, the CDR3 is TGCAGCGTTGTGGGGACAGGCTATGGCTACACCTTC. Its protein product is CSVVGTGYGYTF.

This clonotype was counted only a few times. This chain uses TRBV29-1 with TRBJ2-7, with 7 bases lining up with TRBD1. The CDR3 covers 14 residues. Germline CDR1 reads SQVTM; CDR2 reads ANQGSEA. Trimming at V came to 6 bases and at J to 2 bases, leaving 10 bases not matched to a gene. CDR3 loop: CSVADRTLTYEQYF. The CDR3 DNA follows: TGCAGCGTCGCGGACAGGACCCTTACCTACGAGCAGTACTTC.

CDR3 nucleotides: TGTGCCAGCAGCCCCGACAGGGGATCGAACGAGCAGTACTTC. Protein: CASSPDRGSNEQYF. This sequence joins TRBV7-2 and TRBJ2-7; 8 nucleotides align to TRBD1. CDR1 and CDR2 (germline): SGHTA, FQGNSA. The CDR3 runs to 14 residues. The trim removed 5 bases at V and 5 bases at J, leaving 8 bases unmatched.

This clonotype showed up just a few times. This chain's CDR3 is CASRWGNDEQFF. The CDR3 DNA reads as TGCGCCAGCAGATGGGGGAACGATGAGCAGTTCTTC. The chain has TRBV5-1 and TRBJ2-1; the D gene could be TRBD1 or TRBD2 (5 bases each). Trimming shortened V by 5 bases and J by 8 bases, and 11 bases separated the two germline ends. This CDR3 has 12 amino acids. Germline V gene lookup returns CDR1 SGHRS and CDR2 YFSETQ.

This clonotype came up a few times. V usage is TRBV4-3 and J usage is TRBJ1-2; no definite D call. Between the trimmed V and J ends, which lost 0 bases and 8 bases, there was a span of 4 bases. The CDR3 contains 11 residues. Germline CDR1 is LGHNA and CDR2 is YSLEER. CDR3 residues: CASSQDGGYTF. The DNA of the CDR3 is TGCGCCAGCAGCCAAGACGGGGGCTACACCTTC.

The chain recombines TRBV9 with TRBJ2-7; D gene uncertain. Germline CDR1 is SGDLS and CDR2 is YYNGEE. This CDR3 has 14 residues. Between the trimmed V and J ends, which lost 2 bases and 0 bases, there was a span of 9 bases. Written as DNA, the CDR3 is TGTGCCAGCAGCGTCAGAGCTACCTCCTACGAGCAGTACTTC. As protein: CASSVRATSYEQYF.

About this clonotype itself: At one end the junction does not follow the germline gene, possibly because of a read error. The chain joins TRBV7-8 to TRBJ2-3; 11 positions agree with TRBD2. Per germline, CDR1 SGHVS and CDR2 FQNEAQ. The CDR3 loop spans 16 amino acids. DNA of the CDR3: TGTGACAGCAGCGCTCGGGTACTAGCGGGGGCAGATACGCAGTATTTT. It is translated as CDSSARVLAGADTQYF.

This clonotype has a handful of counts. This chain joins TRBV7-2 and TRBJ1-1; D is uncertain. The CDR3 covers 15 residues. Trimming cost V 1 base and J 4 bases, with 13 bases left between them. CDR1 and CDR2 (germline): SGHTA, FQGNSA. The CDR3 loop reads CASSLGVWGVTEAFF. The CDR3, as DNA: TGTGCCAGCAGCTTAGGGGTTTGGGGTGTCACTGAAGCTTTCTTT.

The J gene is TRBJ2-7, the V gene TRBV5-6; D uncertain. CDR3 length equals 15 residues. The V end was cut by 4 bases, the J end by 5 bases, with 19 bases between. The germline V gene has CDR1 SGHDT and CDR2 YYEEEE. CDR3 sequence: CASSLYRPTGNEQYF. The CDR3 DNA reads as TGTGCCAGCAGCCTCTATCGTCCCACCGGTAACGAGCAGTACTTC.